The 32 T cell receptor beta chains in this list originate from one sample, sequenced in a study of response to subunit inactivated influenza vaccine. TCRdb re-derived calls from the RT-PCR reads in MiXCR, one entry per CDR3 protein. The sample records roughly 500,000 distinct CDR3 sequences, more than 15% being singletons. The sample was CD4+ T cells sorted from PBMCs, taken less than 25 months after vaccination. The receptors originated from a man aged 45-69 years who received an inactivated influenza vaccine.

A word on this clonotype: Its ends do not fully match the called genes, so a read error is possible. The chain has TRBV2 and TRBJ2-4; either TRBD1 or TRBD2 may supply D (5 bases each). The CDR3 totals 12 residues. Per the germline V gene, CDR1 is SNHLY and CDR2 is FYNNEI. This CDR3 is CASSDSLGAQHF. The DNA of the CDR3 is TGTGCCAGCAGTGACTCGCTCGGGGCCCAGCACTTC.

This clonotype was counted a few times. The genes are TRBV5-1 and TRBJ2-7; no definite D call. The CDR3 extends over 13 amino acids. Trimming took 1 base from V and 6 from J, leaving 11 bases between them. Germline CDR1 and CDR2: SGHRS and YFSETQ. The DNA of the CDR3 is TGCGCCAGCAGCTTGAGGGTAGGTGGCGAGCAGTACTTC. It translates to CASSLRVGGEQYF.

The V gene is TRBV20-1, the J gene TRBJ2-3; TRBD2 matches at 11 bases. V dropped 6 bases and J dropped 5; count of bases not matched to a gene: 16. Germline V lookup: CDR1 DFQATT, CDR2 SNEGSKA (reference sequence). This CDR3 region has 17 residues. CDR3 sequence: CSARAGLAGGPIDTQYF. In DNA, the CDR3 is TGCAGTGCCCGCGCCGGTTTAGCGGGAGGGCCCATAGATACGCAGTATTTT.

This clonotype was picked up a small number of times. J is TRBJ2-7 and V is TRBV18; D remains unclear. The V gene's germline CDR1 is KGHSH and CDR2 LQKENI. This CDR3 has 14 amino acids. V shed 3 bases and J shed 2 bases, with 11 bases lying between them. The CDR3 loop reads CASSPVLGTYEQYF. The CDR3 DNA reads TGTGCCAGCTCACCTGTCCTGGGGACCTACGAGCAGTACTTC.

This clonotype was seen a handful of times. The V and J genes are TRBV3-1 and TRBJ2-1; D is unclear. This CDR3 has 13 amino acids. Trimming took 1 base from V and 6 from J, leaving 7 bases between them. Germline V gene data show CDR1 as LGHDT and CDR2 as YNNKEL (reference sequence). CDR3 sequence reads: CASSQAGINEQFF. CDR3 coding DNA: TGTGCCAGCAGCCAAGCAGGTATCAATGAGCAGTTCTTC.

Only a few counts were recorded for this clonotype. V gene TRBV4-1 combines with J gene TRBJ1-5; D remains ambiguous. V lost 1 base to trimming and J lost 1 base, with 8 bases between them. The germline gives CDR1 MGHRA, CDR2 YSYEKL. The CDR3 spans 15 residues. The CDR3 DNA is TGCGCCAGCAGCCAAGGGATCGGGAGCAATCAGCCCCAGCATTTT. Amino acids: CASSQGIGSNQPQHF.

V usage is TRBV10-3 and J usage is TRBJ2-5; 8 bases are a match to TRBD2. The V gene end was trimmed by 2 bases and the J gene end by 5 bases; junction bases not matched to a gene: 10. This CDR3 has 16 residues. Germline CDR1 ENHRY, CDR2 SYGVKD. The CDR3 bases are TGTGCCATCAGTGAGGGTAGCGGGGCCCCCGGGGAGACCCAGTACTTC. Its translation: CAISEGSGAPGETQYF.

This clonotype was counted only a few times. The rearrangement joins TRBV3-1 to TRBJ1-1, with TRBD1 as a possible D gene (5 bases). Germline assignment: CDR1 LGHDT and CDR2 YNNKEL (reference sequence). The V end lost 6 bases, the J end lost 1 base, and 12 bases lay between the germline ends. The CDR3 extends over 14 amino acids. In DNA form, the CDR3 reads TGTGCCAGCAGGACGAGGGGAGGGAACACTGAAGCTTTCTTT. This translates into CASRTRGGNTEAFF.

V and J are TRBV6-2 or TRBV6-3 and TRBJ2-1; 8 bases align to TRBD2. The germline CDR1 and CDR2 sequences are MNHEY and SVGEGT. This CDR3 region has 16 residues. The V and J ends lost 2 bases and 9 bases, in that order; junction bases with no gene match: 12. CDR3 protein: CASSYPPGGPMGEQFF. The CDR3 DNA follows: TGTGCCAGCAGTTACCCTCCGGGGGGGCCCATGGGTGAGCAGTTCTTC.

This clonotype has ten or more counts. The chain carries TRBV28 and TRBJ2-2, with TRBD1 matching 11 bases. The CDR3 sequence is 15 residues long. Germline CDR1 MDHEN, CDR2 SYDVKM. V gave up 7 bases and J gave up 4 bases; unmatched junction bases: 5. For the CDR3, the DNA is TGTGCCAGCAAAACCGGGACAGGGGGCACCGGGGAGCTGTTTTTT. Protein: CASKTGTGGTGELFF. The full variable domain, completed using reference TRBV28 and TRBJ2-2, is DVKVTQSSRYLVKRTGEKVFLECVQDMDHENMFWYRQDPGLGLRLIYFSYDVKMKEKGDIPEGYSVSREKKERFSLILESASTNQTSMYLCASKTGTGGTGELFFGEGSRLTVL.

This clonotype has a count of ten or more. The chain uses TRBV12-3 or TRBV12-4 and TRBJ2-5; TRBD2 matches 9 bases. V was clipped by 6 bases and J by 3 bases; unmatched bases: 5. This CDR3 has 14 amino acids. The CDR3 DNA reads TGTGCCAGCAGCCCAGCGGGAGGTGAAGAGACCCAGTACTTC. As protein: CASSPAGGEETQYF.

This clonotype was seen a few times. The chain combines TRBV4-3 with TRBJ2-1; TRBD2 aligns across 7 bases. The CDR3 is 16 amino acids. Looked up from germline, CDR1 is LGHNA and CDR2 is YSLEER. Germline trimming cut 4 bases from V and 6 bases from J; bases unmatched to any gene: 12. The CDR3 region is CASSRSLTGGFNEQFF. The CDR3 DNA reads as TGCGCCAGCAGCCGTAGTTTAACGGGGGGATTCAATGAGCAGTTCTTC.

J is TRBJ1-4 and V is TRBV7-8; D ambiguous. The germline V gene encodes CDR1 SGHVS and CDR2 FQNEAQ. The CDR3 is made up of 14 amino acids. V shed 5 bases and J shed 8 bases, with 15 bases lying between them. The DNA of the CDR3 is TGTGCCAGCAGCCGTACACAGTACGTGGAAAAACTGTTTTTT. Translated: CASSRTQYVEKLFF.

The gene calls are TRBV20-1 and TRBJ2-7; no firm D call. The CDR3 runs to 12 residues. V dropped 5 bases and J dropped 3 bases, with 11 bases sitting between them. CDR1 and CDR2 (germline): DFQATT, SNEGSKA (reference sequence). Here the CDR3 reads CSADDKDYEQYF. CDR3 in DNA: TGCAGTGCTGACGACAAAGACTACGAGCAGTACTTC.

This clonotype was observed a handful of times. This chain joins TRBV29-1 and TRBJ1-5; D is unclear. Per the germline V gene, CDR1 is SQVTM and CDR2 is ANQGSEA. Trimming took 4 bases from V and 0 from J, leaving 7 bases between them. This CDR3 comprises 13 residues. CDR3 residues: CSVVAGSNQPQHF. The CDR3 nucleotides read TGCAGCGTTGTAGCTGGTAGCAATCAGCCCCAGCATTTT.

J is TRBJ2-6 and V is TRBV29-1; the D is unclear. Trimming shortened V by 3 bases and J by 0 bases, and 6 bases separated the two germline ends. The V gene's germline CDR1 is SQVTM and CDR2 ANQGSEA. The CDR3 spans 14 residues. The CDR3 DNA follows: TGCAGCGTTGACAACGGCTCTGGGGCCAACGTCCTGACTTTC. Protein sequence: CSVDNGSGANVLTF.

This clonotype was recorded many times. This chain connects TRBV29-1 to TRBJ1-1; D is undetermined. Trimming cost V 4 bases and J 1 base, with 7 bases left between them. In germline, CDR1 is SQVTM, CDR2 ANQGSEA. CDR3 length equals 12 residues. CDR3 region: CSVVLRNTEAFF. The DNA for the CDR3 is TGCAGCGTTGTACTGAGGAACACTGAAGCTTTCTTT.

The chain links TRBV20-1 to TRBJ2-3; 11 bases match TRBD1. Per the germline V gene, CDR1 is DFQATT and CDR2 is SNEGSKA (reference sequence). V lost 5 bases to trimming and J lost 9 bases; unmatched junction nucleotides: 10. The CDR3 runs to 14 residues. DNA for the CDR3: TGCAGTGCTGACCACGGACAGGGGGCCCAAACGCAGTATTTT. This sequence encodes CSADHGQGAQTQYF.

The rearrangement joins TRBV19 to TRBJ2-7; TRBD1 matches at 7 bases. Germline V gene lookup returns CDR1 LNHDA and CDR2 SQIVND (reference sequence). The CDR3 covers 16 residues. With V trimmed by 4 bases and J by 3 bases, 12 bases remained unmatched. CDR3 in DNA: TGTGCCAGTAGTACCACAGGGGCGGGTCAGTTCTACGAGCAGTACTTC. It codes for CASSTTGAGQFYEQYF.

The CDR3 nucleotides read TGTGCCAGCAGCGCTAGCACTAGCTCCTACAATGAGCAGTTCTTC. It specifies CASSASTSSYNEQFF. V and J are TRBV5-5 and TRBJ2-1, with D perhaps matching TRBD2 (5 bases). CDR3 length: 15 amino acids. V was pared by 4 bases and J by 0 bases, with 11 bases between. CDR1 and CDR2 from the germline V gene are SGHKS and YYEKEE (reference sequence). Full variable domain (missing parts from reference TRBV5-5 and TRBJ2-1): DAGVTQSPTHLIKTRGQQVTLRCSPISGHKSVSWYQQVLGQGPQFIFQYYEKEERGRGNFPDRFSARQFPNYSSELNVNALLLGDSALYLCASSASTSSYNEQFFGPGTRLTVL.

This clonotype was seen only a few times. This chain links TRBV12-3 or TRBV12-4 with TRBJ1-5; 8 nucleotides agree with TRBD1. The CDR3 sequence is 15 residues long. V was clipped by 5 bases and J by 7 bases; unmatched bases: 10. The CDR3: CASSPVSGGGQPQHF. The CDR3 DNA is TGTGCCAGCAGTCCCGTGTCAGGGGGCGGGCAGCCCCAGCATTTT.

This clonotype was seen many times. The genes are TRBV5-1 and TRBJ1-2; D unresolved. In germline, CDR1 is SGHRS, CDR2 YFSETQ. This CDR3 contains 17 residues. Trimming shortened V by 2 bases and J by 6 bases, and 23 bases separated the two germline ends. CDR3 residues: CASSLEPTGRGLHGYTF. The DNA for the CDR3 is TGCGCCAGCAGCTTAGAACCCACCGGGCGAGGTCTTCATGGCTACACCTTC. The variable domain in full, with the rest retrieved from reference TRBV5-1 and TRBJ1-2, is KAGVTQTPRYLIKTRGQQVTLSCSPISGHRSVSWYQQTPGQGLQFLFEYFSETQRNKGNFPGRFSGRQFSNSRSEMNVSTLELGDSALYLCASSLEPTGRGLHGYTFGSGTRLTVV.

This clonotype was seen ten or more times. The genes are TRBV5-6 and TRBJ1-5, with TRBD1 matching over 9 bases. The J segment lost 7 bases and the V segment lost 3 bases, leaving 5 bases of the junction unmatched. The CDR3 contains 14 residues. CDR1 SGHDT and CDR2 YYEEEE come from the germline V gene. The DNA of the CDR3 is TGTGCCAGCAGCTATCGACAGGGGGTCCAGCCCCAGCATTTT. It specifies CASSYRQGVQPQHF. Full variable domain (outside the CDR3, taken from reference TRBV5-6 and TRBJ1-5): DAGVTQSPTHLIKTRGQQVTLRCSPKSGHDTVSWYQQALGQGPQFIFQYYEEEERQRGNFPDRFSGHQFPNYSSELNVNALLLGDSALYLCASSYRQGVQPQHFGDGTRLSIL.

This clonotype showed up just a few times. This chain uses TRBV7-2 with TRBJ2-7; 8 bases are shared with TRBD2. In germline, CDR1 is SGHTA, CDR2 FQGNSA. The CDR3 has 12 residues. Losses at the gene ends were 5 bases for V and 8 bases for J; bases not matched to a gene: 5. CDR3 amino acids: CASSKRSGKQYF. The CDR3 DNA reads TGTGCCAGCAGCAAACGTAGCGGGAAGCAGTACTTC.

Turning to this clonotype: A junction boundary mismatches the germline segment, possibly from a read error. The chain is built from TRBV7-9 and TRBJ2-3; unclear D gene. CDR3 length equals 17 residues. From germline, CDR1 is SEHNR and CDR2 FQNEAQ (reference sequence). The DNA for the CDR3 is TGTGCCAGCAGCTTAGCTGTCCGGAGCAAAAGCACATATACGCAGTATTTT. This gives the protein CASSLAVRSKSTYTQYF.

This clonotype was observed at least ten times. V gene TRBV9 combines with J gene TRBJ1-4; 12 bases map to TRBD1. CDR1 and CDR2 (germline): SGDLS, YYNGEE. J gave up 8 bases and V 4 bases, and 3 bases lay outside the gene matches. This CDR3 contains 14 residues. CDR3 nucleotide sequence: TGTGCCAGCAGCCGGGACAGGGGGCGAGAAAAACTGTTTTTT. Translation gives CASSRDRGREKLFF. The full variable domain, its missing parts supplied by reference TRBV9 and TRBJ1-4, is DSGVTQTPKHLITATGQRVTLRCSPRSGDLSVYWYQQSLDQGLQFLIQYYNGEERAKGNILERFSAQQFPDLHSELNLSSLELGDSALYFCASSRDRGREKLFFGSGTQLSVL.

This clonotype was counted a few times. J is TRBJ1-1 and V is TRBV20-1, with a weak D call TRBD1 (5 bases). This CDR3 has 11 amino acids. Germline lookup yields CDR1 DFQATT and CDR2 SNEGSKA (reference sequence). Trimming removed 5 bases from V and 11 bases from J, with 15 bases in between. The chain's CDR3 is CSAAPGGGAFF. CDR3 in DNA: TGCAGTGCTGCCCCGGGGGGTGGTGCTTTCTTT.

The chain has TRBV5-1 and TRBJ2-5; D is perhaps TRBD1 (6 bases). This CDR3 contains 13 residues. V dropped 4 bases and J dropped 0 bases, with 7 bases sitting between them. Looked up from germline, CDR1 is SGHRS and CDR2 is YFSETQ. The CDR3 here is CASSNRDQETQYF. In DNA form, the CDR3 reads TGCGCCAGCAGCAACAGGGACCAAGAGACCCAGTACTTC.

This clonotype was seen more than once but under ten times. The CDR3 here is CSAKMTSDTQYF. Here the CDR3 DNA reads TGCAGCGCAAAGATGACTAGCGACACGCAGTATTTT. This chain joins TRBV29-1 and TRBJ2-3, with TRBD2 identical over 8 bases. V dropped 7 bases and J dropped 9; count of bases not matched to a gene: 9. The length of the CDR3 is 12 residues. Germline CDR1 and CDR2: SQVTM and ANQGSEA.

The genes are TRBV7-2 and TRBJ2-2; D unresolved. Germline CDR1 and CDR2: SGHTA and FQGNSA. Trimming stripped 7 bases from V and 5 bases from J, with 11 bases between. The CDR3 covers 13 residues. The CDR3 coding sequence is TGTGCCAGCACCCTGACTGGGACCGGGGAGCTGTTTTTT. Residues: CASTLTGTGELFF.

This rearrangement joins TRBV29-1 to TRBJ2-7; D possibly uses TRBD1 or TRBD2 (6 bases each). CDR1 and CDR2 (germline): SQVTM, ANQGSEA. V gave up 7 bases and J gave up 4 bases, with 14 bases separating them. This CDR3 contains 12 residues. As DNA, the CDR3 is TGCAGCGCCCTCGGGGGCACGTACGAGCAGTACTTC. Protein: CSALGGTYEQYF.

The gene calls are TRBV18 and TRBJ2-7, with D maybe TRBD2 (6 bases). Trimming left V 6 bases short and J 4 bases short, with 19 bases between. Germline V gene data show CDR1 as KGHSH and CDR2 as LQKENI. The CDR3 is made up of 15 amino acids. The CDR3 DNA is TGTGCCAGCTCCTTGGGGGATAGCGGCCCTTACGAGCAGTACTTC. Protein product: CASSLGDSGPYEQYF.